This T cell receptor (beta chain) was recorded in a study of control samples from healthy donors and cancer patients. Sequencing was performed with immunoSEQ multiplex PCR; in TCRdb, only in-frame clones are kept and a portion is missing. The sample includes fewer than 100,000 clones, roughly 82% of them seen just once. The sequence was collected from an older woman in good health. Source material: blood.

CDR3 in amino acids: CASSLAIGASRVGELFF. For the CDR3, the DNA is TGTGCCAGCAGCTTAGCGATTGGAGCCTCCCGGGTCGGGGAGCTGTTTTTT. J is TRBJ2-2 and V is TRBV7-6, with unresolved D. This CDR3 comprises 17 residues. Per the germline V gene, CDR1 is SGHVS and CDR2 is FNYEAQ. V gave up 0 bases and J gave up 7 bases, with 18 bases separating them.